The 32 T cell receptor beta chains listed next were all sequenced from one sample in a study of cytomegalovirus exposure and HLA in healthy donors. Sequenced by immunoSEQ multiplex PCR; TCRdb stores in-frame clones only, minus some. The sample contains under 200,000 clones, about nine tenths of which appear only once. The sample comprised PBMCs. Receptors originate from a woman under 30 in good health and CMV-seropositive.

The chain recombines TRBV11-2 with TRBJ2-2; 10 nucleotides align to TRBD2. This CDR3 has 16 residues. CDR1 is SGHAT, CDR2 FQNNGV, per germline. J lost 4 bases, V lost 2 bases, and 4 bases had no gene match. CDR3 amino acids: CASSLYSGRRTGELFF. The CDR3 DNA sequence: TGTGCCAGCAGCTTATATAGCGGGAGGCGCACCGGGGAGCTGTTTTTT.

The chain links TRBV10-1 to TRBJ2-2; 10 bases fit TRBD2. The CDR3 has 15 residues. CDR1 is WNHNN and CDR2 is SYGVQD in the germline V gene (reference sequence). The junction had 2 bases not matched to a gene; V was cut back by 3 bases and J by 4 bases. Here the CDR3 reads CASSELAGSTGELFF. Written as DNA, the CDR3 is TGCGCCAGCAGTGAACTAGCGGGAAGCACCGGGGAGCTGTTTTTT.

This sequence joins TRBV7-2 and TRBJ1-1; D is ambiguous. The CDR3 runs 14 residues. Germline CDR1 reads SGHTA; CDR2 reads FQGNSA. The germline V and J ends were trimmed by 7 bases and 2 bases, with 14 bases remaining between them. CDR3 protein: CASNSRSPNTEAFF. The CDR3 bases are TGTGCCAGCAACTCCCGGAGCCCAAACACTGAAGCTTTCTTT. The full variable domain, completed using reference TRBV7-2 and TRBJ1-1, is GAGVSQSPSNKVTEKGKDVELRCDPISGHTALYWYRQSLGQGLEFLIYFQGNSAPDKSGLPSDRFSAERTGGSVSTLTIQRTQQEDSAVYLCASNSRSPNTEAFFGQGTRLTVV.

The genes are TRBV18 and TRBJ2-7; D unresolved. The CDR3 has 15 residues. Germline V gene sequence: CDR1 KGHSH, CDR2 LQKENI. V lost 6 bases, J lost 3 bases, and 18 bases lay in between. Here the CDR3 DNA reads TGTGCCAGCTCCGAGGAAATGTCCGTCCTCTACGAGCAGTACTTC. This translates into CASSEEMSVLYEQYF.

This rearrangement joins TRBV9 to TRBJ1-1; the D is unclear. Per germline, CDR1 SGDLS and CDR2 YYNGEE. This CDR3 region has 12 residues. Trimming took off 0 bases at V and 11 bases at J, with 11 bases between the two ends. The CDR3 region is CASSVGRGKAFF. DNA for the CDR3: TGTGCCAGCAGCGTAGGGAGAGGAAAGGCTTTCTTT.

The genes are TRBV18 and TRBJ2-1; D possibly corresponds to TRBD2 (5 bases). V was trimmed by 3 bases and J by 13 bases, leaving 13 bases between them. The CDR3 is 12 residues long. Per germline, CDR1 KGHSH and CDR2 LQKENI. CDR3 protein: CASSPMREIQFF. Here the CDR3 DNA reads TGTGCCAGCTCACCGATGAGGGAGATTCAGTTCTTC.

The chain combines TRBV11-2 with TRBJ2-4, with TRBD2 identical over 16 bases. The V segment lost 5 bases and the J segment 6 bases; nucleotides outside the gene matches: 7. Germline lookup yields CDR1 SGHAT and CDR2 FQNNGV. The CDR3 spans 17 residues. CDR3 amino acids: CASSPLGTSGGGNIQYF. The CDR3 DNA sequence: TGTGCCAGCAGCCCCCTAGGGACTAGCGGGGGGGGAAACATTCAGTACTTC. The variable domain in full, completed from reference TRBV11-2 and TRBJ2-4, reads EAGVAQSPRYKIIEKRQSVAFWCNPISGHATLYWYQQILGQGPKLLIQFQNNGVVDDSQLPKDRFSAERLKGVDSTLKIQPAKLEDSAVYLCASSPLGTSGGGNIQYFGAGTRLSVL.

The V call is TRBV28, the J call TRBJ1-2, with D perhaps TRBD1 (6 bases). CDR1 and CDR2 (germline): MDHEN, SYDVKM. CDR3 length equals 14 residues. Trimming left V 1 base short and J 7 bases short, with 13 bases between. CDR3 residues: CASSLLSGVGGYTF. The CDR3 nucleotides read TGTGCCAGCAGTTTATTGTCAGGGGTGGGTGGCTACACCTTC.

This clone showed up just once. J is TRBJ1-1 and V is TRBV30; D possibly corresponds to TRBD1 (5 bases). The CDR3 loop spans 14 amino acids. The ends were cut back, 7 bases at V and 3 bases at J, with 18 bases in the middle. Germline V gene lookup returns CDR1 GTSNPN and CDR2 SVGIG (reference sequence). The CDR3 sequence: CASWAGKLDTEAFF. In DNA, the CDR3 is TGTGCCTCTTGGGCAGGGAAACTGGACACTGAAGCTTTCTTT.

A few counts support this clone. The chain combines TRBV18 with TRBJ1-1; D is uncertain. The CDR3 covers 13 residues. Germline lookup yields CDR1 KGHSH and CDR2 LQKENI. Trimming cost V 6 bases and J 0 bases, with 8 bases left between them. In nucleotides, the CDR3 is TGTGCCAGCTCCGCGGGTGTGAACACTGAAGCTTTCTTT. It specifies CASSAGVNTEAFF.

J is TRBJ2-7 and V is TRBV5-1; weak D call: TRBD1 (6 bases). Germline V CDR1 and CDR2: SGHRS, YFSETQ. V was trimmed by 6 bases and J by 0 bases, leaving 10 bases between them. This CDR3 is 13 amino acids long. The CDR3 loop reads CASNTGNSYEQYF. The CDR3 DNA follows: TGCGCCAGCAATACAGGGAACTCCTACGAGCAGTACTTC.

The CDR3 spells CASSPYSGTNTGELFF. The CDR3 DNA reads as TGTGCCAGTAGTCCGTACAGCGGGACGAACACCGGGGAGCTGTTTTTT. The rearrangement joins TRBV19 to TRBJ2-2; TRBD2 matches 7 bases. The ends lost 5 bases at V and 0 bases at J; junction bases unmatched: 6. From germline, CDR1 is LNHDA and CDR2 SQIVND (reference sequence). The CDR3 sequence is 16 residues long.

The count of this clone is one. J is TRBJ1-5 and V is TRBV27, with TRBD1 as a possible D gene (6 bases). This CDR3 region has 16 residues. The germline CDR1 and CDR2 sequences are MNHEY and SMNVEV (reference sequence). Deletions cut 5 bases from V and 0 bases from J, with 14 bases between. The CDR3 here is CASSRVTGFSNQPQHF. In DNA, the CDR3 is TGTGCCAGCAGTCGCGTCACAGGGTTTAGCAATCAGCCCCAGCATTTT.

The J gene is TRBJ1-1, the V gene TRBV6-6, with 7 bases fitting TRBD1. The CDR3 is 10 residues long. Trimming removed 7 bases from V and 8 bases from J; junction bases left unmatched: 1. Germline V gene lookup returns CDR1 MNHNY and CDR2 SVGAGI (reference sequence). The CDR3 loop is CASTRGEAFF. The CDR3 DNA reads as TGTGCCAGCACCAGGGGGGAAGCTTTCTTT.

This clone was observed a single time. Here the CDR3 reads CAWSVQGTSGYEQYF. DNA of the CDR3: TGTGCCTGGAGTGTCCAAGGGACTAGCGGATACGAGCAGTACTTC. The chain links TRBV30 to TRBJ2-7; TRBD2 agrees at 11 bases. Trimming at V came to 0 bases and at J to 4 bases, leaving 5 bases not matched to a gene. The CDR3 is 15 residues long. In germline, CDR1 is GTSNPN, CDR2 SVGIG (reference sequence).

The chain has TRBV27 and TRBJ1-1, with TRBD1 as a possible D gene (6 bases). The CDR3 extends over 14 amino acids. Germline V gene data show CDR1 as MNHEY and CDR2 as SMNVEV (reference sequence). V was clipped by 6 bases and J by 1 base, with 12 bases between them. The CDR3 DNA reads TGTGCCAGCAGAGTAGGGGGAGAGAACACTGAAGCTTTCTTT. Translating gives CASRVGGENTEAFF.

The chain couples TRBV5-1 to TRBJ2-1; D is undetermined. Trimming took off 5 bases at V and 7 bases at J, with 10 bases between the two ends. Germline lookup yields CDR1 SGHRS and CDR2 YFSETQ. The CDR3 runs to 12 residues. The CDR3 DNA reads TGCGCCAGCAGAGCGTCCGGGAATGAGCAGTTCTTC. Translating gives CASRASGNEQFF. The whole variable domain, remainder taken from reference TRBV5-1 and TRBJ2-1, is KAGVTQTPRYLIKTRGQQVTLSCSPISGHRSVSWYQQTPGQGLQFLFEYFSETQRNKGNFPGRFSGRQFSNSRSEMNVSTLELGDSALYLCASRASGNEQFFGPGTRLTVL.

On this clone itself: Other DNA sequences in the same sample also yield this CDR3. The chain uses TRBV27 and TRBJ1-2; D is possibly TRBD1 (6 bases). Germline CDR1 is MNHEY and CDR2 is SMNVEV (reference sequence). Trimming pared 3 bases from V and 2 bases from J, leaving 7 bases between. CDR3 length: 13 residues. The CDR3 reads CASSFRGNYGYTF. The CDR3, as DNA: TGTGCCAGCAGTTTCAGGGGAAACTATGGCTACACCTTC.

The chain recombines TRBV6-5 with TRBJ2-7, with D perhaps TRBD2 (5 bases). Germline V gene lookup returns CDR1 MNHEY and CDR2 SVGAGI. Trimming removed 0 bases from V and 2 bases from J, with 11 bases in between. This CDR3 has 15 amino acids. CDR3 sequence: CASSYSSSGAYEQYF. The CDR3 DNA reads as TGTGCCAGCAGTTACTCGTCGAGCGGAGCCTACGAGCAGTACTTC.

This clone has a single count. The gene calls are TRBV7-3 and TRBJ2-7, with 7 nucleotides matching TRBD2. CDR1 is SGHTA, CDR2 FQGTGA, per germline. V lost 2 bases to trimming and J lost 6 bases; unmatched junction nucleotides: 10. The CDR3 totals 15 residues. This CDR3 is CASSLLPGRAGEQYF. The CDR3 coding sequence is TGTGCCAGCAGCTTATTACCAGGGAGGGCCGGCGAGCAGTACTTC.

This chain joins TRBV18 and TRBJ1-5; 7 bases match TRBD1. Germline loops: CDR1 KGHSH, CDR2 LQKENI. V lost 2 bases, J lost 7 bases, and 8 bases stayed unmatched. The CDR3 is 15 residues long. The CDR3 DNA sequence: TGTGCCAGCTCACCAGACAGGGTGTCGGACCAGCCCCAGCATTTT. This gives the protein CASSPDRVSDQPQHF.

This clone was observed a few times. This sequence joins TRBV7-9 and TRBJ1-2; a possible D gene is TRBD1 (5 bases). CDR1 SEHNR and CDR2 FQNEAQ come from the germline V gene (reference sequence). The ends were cut back, 5 bases at V and 8 bases at J, with 18 bases in the middle. This CDR3 is built from 14 residues. The CDR3 DNA sequence: TGTGCCAGCAGCCGGGACTCTCGGAAGGGCGGCTACACCTTC. It specifies CASSRDSRKGGYTF.

The gene calls are TRBV2 and TRBJ2-2; 13 nucleotides align to TRBD2. CDR3 size: 15 residues. Germline V gene data show CDR1 as SNHLY and CDR2 as FYNNEI. V dropped 6 bases and J dropped 5; count of bases not matched to a gene: 3. The CDR3 DNA reads TGTGCCAGCAGACTAGCGGGAGGGGGGACCGGGGAGCTGTTTTTT. This sequence encodes CASRLAGGGTGELFF.

The chain recombines TRBV7-8 with TRBJ2-7, with D unclear. The CDR3 consists of 13 residues. From germline, CDR1 is SGHVS and CDR2 FQNEAQ. V was pared by 0 bases and J by 3 bases, with 6 bases between. DNA of the CDR3: TGTGCCAGCAGCTTAGCGTCCCTCTACGAGCAGTACTTC. Translation: CASSLASLYEQYF.

The table lists this clone with a count of one. In DNA form, the CDR3 reads TGTGCCAGCAGTTGGGAGGGATGGAATGAGCAGTTCTTC. This codes for CASSWEGWNEQFF. V gene TRBV27 combines with J gene TRBJ2-1; TRBD2 agrees at 7 bases. Germline V gene data show CDR1 as MNHEY and CDR2 as SMNVEV (reference sequence). The CDR3 extends over 13 amino acids. V lost 4 bases, J lost 7 bases, and 4 bases stayed unmatched.

The chain has TRBV27 and TRBJ1-1, with TRBD1 matching 7 bases. CDR3 length: 12 residues. Germline lookup yields CDR1 MNHEY and CDR2 SMNVEV (reference sequence). Trimming removed 5 bases from V and 7 bases from J; junction bases left unmatched: 4. This chain's CDR3 is CASSTGQVEAFF. The CDR3 DNA reads as TGTGCCAGCAGTACAGGACAGGTTGAAGCTTTCTTT.

This rearrangement joins TRBV2 to TRBJ1-5; a weak D match, TRBD1 (5 bases). Trimming removed 6 bases at V and 7 bases at J, with 13 bases between. Germline V gene lookup returns CDR1 SNHLY and CDR2 FYNNEI. The CDR3 runs to 13 residues. The CDR3 is CASRDNEKQPQHF. The CDR3 bases are TGTGCCAGCAGGGACAACGAGAAACAGCCCCAGCATTTT.

V usage is TRBV5-4 and J usage is TRBJ2-1, with 15 bases that match TRBD2. Trimming removed 4 bases from V and 4 bases from J; junction bases left unmatched: 6. The CDR3 runs to 17 residues. Germline values: CDR1 SGHNT, CDR2 YYREEE (reference sequence). The CDR3 loop reads CASSPRTSGRGYNEQFF. CDR3 DNA: TGTGCCAGCAGCCCCCGGACTAGCGGGAGGGGGTACAATGAGCAGTTCTTC.

This clone was detected a few times. The chain is built from TRBV18 and TRBJ2-1; D not resolved. CDR1 is KGHSH and CDR2 is LQKENI in the germline V gene. There are 16 residues in the CDR3. Trimming left V 4 bases short and J 0 bases short, with 13 bases between. DNA for the CDR3: TGTGCCAGCTCACGAGCTACTCCGGGCTCCTACAATGAGCAGTTCTTC. It is translated as CASSRATPGSYNEQFF. Drawing the rest from reference TRBV18 and TRBJ2-1, the complete variable domain is NAGVMQNPRHLVRRRGQEARLRCSPMKGHSHVYWYRQLPEEGLKFMVYLQKENIIDESGMPKERFSAEFPKEGPSILRIQQVVRGDSAAYFCASSRATPGSYNEQFFGPGTRLTVL.

The chain combines TRBV25-1 with TRBJ2-2; TRBD1 matches 8 bases. This CDR3 has 14 residues. Trimming removed 3 bases from V and 4 bases from J; junction bases left unmatched: 1. In germline, CDR1 is MGHDK, CDR2 SYGVNS. The CDR3 here is CASSETGVTGELFF. The CDR3 DNA is TGTGCCAGCAGTGAGACAGGGGTCACCGGGGAGCTGTTTTTT.

V and J are TRBV15 and TRBJ2-5; tentative D call: TRBD1 (5 bases). Between the trimmed V and J ends, which lost 5 bases and 1 base, there was a span of 14 bases. The length of the CDR3 is 15 residues. CDR1 and CDR2 from the germline V gene are LNHNV and YYDKDF (reference sequence). In nucleotides, the CDR3 is TGTGCCACCAGCGTGGGGCCCGTGGGCCAAGAGACCCAGTACTTC. It encodes CATSVGPVGQETQYF.

The rearrangement uses TRBV27 and TRBJ2-5; D is undetermined. The DNA end lines up better with TRBJ2-7; the J call may be wrong. Germline loops: CDR1 MNHEY, CDR2 SMNVEV (reference sequence). CDR3 length: 15 amino acids. This chain's CDR3 is CASSSLGNAPNEQYF. CDR3 DNA sequence: TGTGCCAGCAGTTCCCTCGGTAATGCCCCCAACGAGCAGTACTTC.